Sequencing of this T cell receptor (beta chain) was carried out in a study of identical twins. TCRdb reprocessed the 5' RACE reads via MiXCR and lists one record per CDR3 protein. The sample includes 700,000 or so distinct CDR3 sequences, 8.5% to 9% seen only once; the top ten take around 0.95%. Per the germline V gene, CDR1 is SGHTA and CDR2 is FQGNSA. With V trimmed by 5 bases and J by 2 bases, 7 bases remained unmatched. The CDR3 loop spans 15 amino acids. The data also belong to a second study, concerning yellow fever vaccine responses in identical twins.

V usage is TRBV7-2 and J usage is TRBJ2-5, with TRBD1 matching 8 bases. What was sequenced was PBMCs. The origin of this receptor is a woman between 18 and 30 years old in good health. CDR3: CASSRQGMTQETQYF. Written as DNA, the CDR3 is TGTGCCAGCAGCCGACAGGGGATGACTCAAGAGACCCAGTACTTC.